A selection of T cell receptor beta chains follows, all from one sample in a study of human T cells and chemical hapten exposure. TCRdb itself ran the RACE reads through MiXCR, one entry per CDR3 protein. The sample holds under 65,000 distinct CDR3 sequences; 9% to 9.5% are singletons and the top ten take roughly 4.4%. Sequences were derived from whole blood, sampled in connection with sensitization to the hapten diphenylcyclopropenone (DPC). The receptors were sampled from a woman between 45 and 60 years old with alopecia areata. Some clones in this sample may be carry-over from other donors' samples. CDR3s include the opening cysteine and the closing phenylalanine or tryptophan. Fields, in order: clone size, J gene, D gene, V gene, CDR3 protein, CDR3 DNA. The D gene is left open where the match is weak. Only some rows state a clone size, as once, few, many or a class for expanded clones.

>many|TRBJ1-1|NA|TRBV21-1
CASSKESDTEAFF
TGTGCCAGCAGCAAAGAGTCTGACACTGAAGCTTTCTTT
>few|TRBJ2-3|TRBD1|TRBV12-3/TRBV12-4
CASSLEGATDTQYF
TGTGCCAGCAGTTTAGAGGGGGCAACCGATACGCAGTATTTT
>few|TRBJ1-5|NA|TRBV28
CASSPGTNQPQHF
TGTGCCAGCAGTCCTGGGACCAATCAGCCCCAGCATTTT
>once|TRBJ2-2|NA|TRBV10-2
CASRRTGNTGELFF
TGCGCCAGCAGAAGGACGGGGAACACCGGGGAGCTGTTTTTT
>many|TRBJ2-3|NA|TRBV20-1
CSASWGSTDTQYF
TGCAGTGCTAGTTGGGGGAGCACAGATACGCAGTATTTT
>many|TRBJ1-1|NA|TRBV7-9
CASRIGGQGKNTEAFF
TGTGCCAGCAGAATTGGGGGTCAGGGAAAGAACACTGAAGCTTTCTTT
>many|TRBJ2-7|TRBD1|TRBV30
CAWDRVGYEQYF
TGTGCCTGGGACAGGGTGGGCTACGAGCAGTACTTC
>many|TRBJ2-1|TRBD2|TRBV5-1
CASTPGLAGLDEQFF
TGCGCCAGCACCCCGGGACTAGCCGGGTTAGATGAGCAGTTCTTC
>NA|TRBJ1-4|NA|TRBV29-1
CSVSFGDEKLFF
TGCAGCGTTTCTTTTGGGGATGAAAAACTGTTTTTT
>few|TRBJ2-7|NA|TRBV5-1
CASSLLPDEQYF
TGCGCCAGCAGCTTACTTCCGGACGAGCAGTACTTC